One sample yielded the 13 T cell receptor beta chains listed below, sequenced in a study of PD-L1 blockade in urothelial cancer (dated by TCRdb to between 2016 and 2019). The time point label corresponds to: pretreatment peripheral blood. The library came from the immunoSEQ multiplex PCR assay. The clones in this table, taken by TCRdb from immuneACCESS, are in-frame only. Not every clone is retained; where verified, under half of the shortfall comes from an unresolved V gene, and the cause of the rest is unknown. Across this sample there are about 35,000 clones, with 82% seen only once. Of the sample, roughly 7.1% falls within the top ten clones. Here the sequenced sample was PBMCs, taken around atezolizumab (anti-PD-L1) treatment. Source of these receptors: a man aged 55-75 years with urothelial cancer.

The chain combines TRBV5-4 with TRBJ2-2, with TRBD2 as a possible D gene (5 bases). Trimming took 1 base from V and 4 from J, leaving 5 bases between them. The CDR3 extends over 13 amino acids. Germline V lookup: CDR1 SGHNT, CDR2 YYREEE (reference sequence). The CDR3, as DNA: TGTGCCAGCAGCTTGACTAGCACCGGGGAGCTGTTTTTT. Its translation: CASSLTSTGELFF. The variable domain in full, completed from reference TRBV5-4 and TRBJ2-2, reads ETGVTQSPTHLIKTRGQQVTLRCSSQSGHNTVSWYQQALGQGPQFIFQYYREEENGRGNFPPRFSGLQFPNYSSELNVNALELDDSALYLCASSLTSTGELFFGEGSRLTVL.

The chain uses TRBV6-5 and TRBJ1-2; 8 bases agree with TRBD1. V dropped 0 bases and J dropped 6; count of bases not matched to a gene: 6. Per the germline V gene, CDR1 is MNHEY and CDR2 is SVGAGI. This CDR3 spans 15 amino acids. The CDR3 spells CASSYSGGQADGYTF. The CDR3 bases are TGTGCCAGCAGTTACTCAGGGGGACAGGCGGATGGCTACACCTTC.

The count of this clone is one. The V call is TRBV5-4, the J call TRBJ2-3, with 7 bases matching TRBD1. V was pared by 0 bases and J by 4 bases, with 8 bases of the junction left unmatched. This CDR3 region has 16 residues. The germline V gene encodes CDR1 SGHNT and CDR2 YYREEE (reference sequence). The CDR3 DNA reads as TGTGCCAGCAGCTTGGGCAGACAGGGAAGGGCAGATACGCAGTATTTT. Residues: CASSLGRQGRADTQYF.

The V call is TRBV27, the J call TRBJ1-3; 10 bases map to TRBD1. Germline CDR1 is MNHEY and CDR2 is SMNVEV (reference sequence). The V gene end was trimmed by 5 bases and the J gene end by 5 bases; junction bases not matched to a gene: 9. The CDR3 totals 16 residues. CDR3 in DNA: TGTGCCAGCAGTGGGGGACAGGGGACGAGAAGAAACACCATATATTTT. It codes for CASSGGQGTRRNTIYF.

The V call is TRBV10-2, the J call TRBJ1-1; TRBD1 might be the D (6 bases). The CDR3 has 11 residues. Trimming pared 6 bases from V and 8 bases from J, leaving 10 bases between. Germline V lookup: CDR1 WSHSY, CDR2 SAAADI. The CDR3 nucleotides are TGCGCCAGCAGCGCGGACAGCGAAGCTTTCTTT. This sequence encodes CASSADSEAFF.

The chain is built from TRBV28 and TRBJ2-2; TRBD2 aligns across 10 bases. Germline V gene sequence: CDR1 MDHEN, CDR2 SYDVKM. The CDR3 spans 22 residues. Trimming at V came to 4 bases and at J to 1 base, leaving 21 bases not matched to a gene. The CDR3 DNA sequence: TGTGCCAGCAGTTCCAGCTCGATTGGAGGCCTAGCGGGGGCCTTGAACACCGGGGAGCTGTTTTTT. This codes for CASSSSSIGGLAGALNTGELFF.

A few counts support this clone. V is TRBV11-2 and J is TRBJ1-2; 10 nucleotides line up with TRBD1. The J segment lost 4 bases and the V segment lost 5 bases, leaving 13 bases of the junction unmatched. Germline V gives CDR1 SGHAT, CDR2 FQNNGV. The CDR3 loop spans 17 amino acids. Here the CDR3 DNA reads TGTGCCAGCAGCGAAAACCTATGGACAGGGGGGGTCTATGGCTACACCTTC. The encoded protein is CASSENLWTGGVYGYTF.

The gene calls are TRBV7-2 and TRBJ1-1; TRBD1 is a possible D gene (6 bases). CDR1 SGHTA and CDR2 FQGNSA come from the germline V gene. The CDR3 loop spans 15 amino acids. V lost 5 bases and J lost 5, with 18 bases in between. The CDR3 spells CASSRPYRERTEAFF. CDR3 in DNA: TGTGCCAGCAGCCGACCTTACAGGGAGAGGACTGAAGCTTTCTTT.

V is TRBV29-1 and J is TRBJ2-5; TRBD1 is a possible D gene (6 bases). The CDR3 is 13 residues long. Per the germline V gene, CDR1 is SQVTM and CDR2 is ANQGSEA. Trimming removed 8 bases at V and 4 bases at J, with 17 bases between. The CDR3 DNA reads TGCAGCCTAACTCCGGACAGCGGAGAGACCCAGTACTTC. Encoded protein: CSLTPDSGETQYF.

This chain links TRBV15 with TRBJ1-5; D call uncertain. The germline gives CDR1 LNHNV, CDR2 YYDKDF (reference sequence). This CDR3 comprises 15 residues. V lost 0 bases and J lost 7, with 13 bases in between. DNA of the CDR3: TGTGCCACCAGCAGAGATAGAACCGCCTCCCAGCCCCAGCATTTT. It encodes CATSRDRTASQPQHF.

This clone has a handful of counts. This chain joins TRBV6-5 and TRBJ2-1, with D unclear. CDR1 and CDR2 from the germline V gene are MNHEY and SVGAGI. The CDR3 totals 15 residues. The V end was cut by 4 bases, the J end by 0 bases, with 10 bases between. For the CDR3, the DNA is TGTGCCAGCAGTTTGGGCCTAAGCTCCTACAATGAGCAGTTCTTC. This translates into CASSLGLSSYNEQFF.

The chain uses TRBV5-4 and TRBJ2-3; D is ambiguous. The ends were cut back, 4 bases at V and 2 bases at J, with 14 bases in the middle. CDR1 is SGHNT, CDR2 YYREEE, per germline (reference sequence). CDR3 size: 15 residues. This CDR3 is CASSPLPPHTDTQYF. CDR3 nucleotide sequence: TGTGCCAGCAGCCCCTTACCCCCACACACAGATACGCAGTATTTT.

This clone was recorded a few times. This chain connects TRBV5-1 to TRBJ1-1; a possible D gene is TRBD1 (6 bases). The CDR3 has 15 amino acids. The V gene's germline CDR1 is SGHRS and CDR2 YFSETQ. V was trimmed by 4 bases and J by 3 bases, leaving 16 bases between them. DNA for the CDR3: TGCGCCAGCAGCCCGGGAGGGGGATGGGACACTGAAGCTTTCTTT. Translation: CASSPGGGWDTEAFF.